One T cell receptor (beta chain) is described in this entry. Its target is not known. These data belong to a study of post-analysis software for immune sequencing data. General study results and limits: Included in a set of roughly five TRBV segments more frequent in patients than controls were TRBV5-6, TRBV5-1 and TRBV20-1.

Sequencing libraries made from TCR beta cDNA carried unique molecular identifiers. TCRdb itself ran the PCR reads through MiXCR, one entry per CDR3 protein. Of almost 700,000 distinct CDR3 sequences listed, approximately 59% are singletons. The germline V gene encodes CDR1 MGHDK and CDR2 SYGVNS. The V and J ends lost 5 bases and 1 base respectively, with 15 bases between them. The CDR3 spans 16 residues. The sequencing sample was made of blood. This chain uses TRBV25-1 with TRBJ2-1, with D maybe TRBD1 (5 bases). The sequence came from a girl aged 2 to 10 with multiple sclerosis. CDR3 protein: CASSFKGSNSYNEQFF. Here the CDR3 DNA reads TGTGCCAGCAGTTTTAAGGGGTCAAATTCCTACAATGAGCAGTTCTTC.